The 27 T cell receptor beta chains below all came from one sample that was sequenced in a study of cytomegalovirus exposure and HLA in healthy donors. Primers: 60 Vbeta forward and 13 Jbeta reverse. This table comes from immunoSEQ multiplex PCR, and its TCRdb copy is limited to in-frame clones, with some not included. The sample is made up of around 210,000 clones, and the top ten hold more than 0.95% of it. The material sequenced was PBMCs. These receptors were taken from a girl aged 2 to 9 in good health and CMV-seropositive.

The chain is built from TRBV6-1 and TRBJ2-7; weak D call: TRBD2 (6 bases). This CDR3 contains 16 residues. Germline CDR1 is MNHNS and CDR2 is SASEGT. The V end lost 0 bases, the J end lost 2 bases, and 14 bases lay between the germline ends. CDR3 bases: TGTGCCAGCAGTGAAGCCGGCGGCGGGGTCCCCTACGAGCAGTACTTC. Translated, it gives CASSEAGGGVPYEQYF.

The chain combines TRBV7-6 with TRBJ2-2, with a possible D match to TRBD2 (5 bases). Germline CDR1 SGHVS, CDR2 FNYEAQ. The CDR3 is 19 residues long. V was shortened by 5 bases and J by 0 bases, with 22 bases between the two germline ends. CDR3 bases: TGTGCCAGCAGCCTGGGGTATCTAGCATATGACCCGAACACCGGGGAGCTGTTTTTT. Its protein is CASSLGYLAYDPNTGELFF.

V is TRBV10-3 and J is TRBJ2-7, with TRBD2 matching over 11 bases. CDR1 is ENHRY, CDR2 SYGVKD, per germline. V lost 9 bases and J lost 2; bases outside the gene matches: 3. This CDR3 is 13 amino acids long. As DNA, the CDR3 is TGTGCCATAGCGACTAGCGGGGCCTACGAGCAGTACTTC. Its protein product is CAIATSGAYEQYF.

This CDR3 is CASSPLASGEIRTGELFF. In DNA form, the CDR3 reads TGTGCCAGCTCACCATTGGCTAGCGGAGAGATACGCACCGGGGAGCTGTTTTTT. The chain employs TRBV18 and TRBJ2-2; 7 bases are shared with TRBD2. CDR1 and CDR2 (germline): KGHSH, LQKENI. This CDR3 is 18 amino acids long. V shed 2 bases, J shed 4 bases, and the junction held 13 bases outside the gene matches.

The rearrangement joins TRBV27 to TRBJ2-7; 7 nucleotides agree with TRBD1. J was trimmed by 0 bases and V by 3 bases; bases with no gene match: 5. The CDR3 has 15 amino acids. The germline gives CDR1 MNHEY, CDR2 SMNVEV (reference sequence). The CDR3 DNA follows: TGTGCCAGCAGTTTTATTAGGGACAGCTCCTACGAGCAGTACTTC. Amino acids: CASSFIRDSSYEQYF.

V and J are TRBV19 and TRBJ1-5; tentative D call: TRBD1 (5 bases). V lost 1 base to trimming and J lost 5 bases, with 12 bases between them. In germline, CDR1 is LNHDA, CDR2 SQIVND (reference sequence). There are 15 residues in the CDR3. The CDR3 DNA follows: TGTGCCAGTAGTATAGGGTGGGGCCCTTATCAGCCCCAGCATTTT. It codes for CASSIGWGPYQPQHF.

The chain carries TRBV6-5 and TRBJ2-7, with D possibly TRBD2 on 5 matching bases. CDR3 length: 13 amino acids. Trimming shortened V by 5 bases and J by 3 bases, and 11 bases separated the two germline ends. Germline assignment: CDR1 MNHEY and CDR2 SVGAGI. The CDR3 DNA follows: TGTGCCAGCAGTGAACCGGGATTCTACGAGCAGTACTTC. This gives the protein CASSEPGFYEQYF.

V usage is TRBV18 and J usage is TRBJ1-1; D perhaps matches TRBD1 (5 bases). The V end was cut by 3 bases, the J end by 5 bases, with 16 bases between. Germline-derived CDR1 and CDR2 are KGHSH and LQKENI. The CDR3 totals 15 residues. CDR3 nucleotide sequence: TGTGCCAGCTCACCCCAGGACGGGGGGTCGACTGAAGCTTTCTTT. Protein product: CASSPQDGGSTEAFF.

The rearrangement joins TRBV6-5 to TRBJ2-3; TRBD1 might be the D (5 bases). There are 16 residues in the CDR3. V was shortened by 0 bases and J by 4 bases, with 14 bases between the two germline ends. The germline V gene has CDR1 MNHEY and CDR2 SVGAGI. CDR3 sequence (DNA): TGTGCCAGCAGTTACTCATGGGCCCTCAGGGCAGATACGCAGTATTTT. This encodes CASSYSWALRADTQYF.

With regard to this clone: One end of the junction does not line up with germline, which may come from a read error. The chain couples TRBV7-2 to TRBJ1-4, with 9 bases matching TRBD1. Germline assignment: CDR1 SGHTA and CDR2 FQGNSA. This CDR3 contains 16 residues. In DNA, the CDR3 is TGTGCCAACAGCTTAGGGACAGGGAACATTCGGGAAAAACTGTTTTTT. It codes for CANSLGTGNIREKLFF.

The chain links TRBV5-4 to TRBJ2-7; D may be TRBD2 (6 bases). Trimming left V 3 bases short and J 0 bases short, with 13 bases between. The CDR3 length is 15 residues. Germline assignment: CDR1 SGHNT and CDR2 YYREEE (reference sequence). CDR3 coding DNA: TGTGCCAGCAGCTCGTGGACTACGAGCTCCTACGAGCAGTACTTC. Its protein product is CASSSWTTSSYEQYF.

V and J are TRBV2 and TRBJ2-3; TRBD2 is a possible D gene (5 bases). The CDR3 length is 16 residues. Trimming stripped 4 bases from V and 0 bases from J, with 14 bases between. In germline, CDR1 is SNHLY, CDR2 FYNNEI. CDR3 in amino acids: CASSVSDFASTDTQYF. CDR3 nucleotide sequence: TGTGCCAGCAGTGTTTCGGACTTCGCCAGCACAGATACGCAGTATTTT.

V is TRBV7-2 and J is TRBJ2-3; D uncertain. Germline values: CDR1 SGHTA, CDR2 FQGNSA. V was cut by 6 bases and J by 5 bases, with 9 bases left in between. The CDR3 extends over 12 amino acids. The CDR3 DNA reads as TGTGCCAGCAGACTTACCGGAGATACGCAGTATTTT. Translated: CASRLTGDTQYF.

This chain uses TRBV6-5 with TRBJ1-4; D is unresolved. CDR1 MNHEY and CDR2 SVGAGI come from the germline V gene. CDR3 length: 14 residues. The V and J ends lost 8 bases and 0 bases respectively, with 10 bases between them. The CDR3 region has the DNA TGTGCCAGCTCGTTGGCAGCAACTAATGAAAAACTGTTTTTT. Its translation: CASSLAATNEKLFF.

The J gene is TRBJ2-1, the V gene TRBV5-1; 7 bases map to TRBD2. Germline trimming cut 0 bases from V and 9 bases from J; bases unmatched to any gene: 9. This CDR3 is built from 15 residues. CDR1 is SGHRS, CDR2 YFSETQ, per germline. The CDR3 reads CASSLAEVPGGEQFF. CDR3 nucleotides: TGCGCCAGCAGCTTGGCAGAGGTACCGGGGGGTGAGCAGTTCTTC.

The chain employs TRBV5-3 and TRBJ1-2; possible D gene TRBD1, 6 bases. TRBV5-3 is reported as an ORF; its role is uncertain. Trimming cost V 3 bases and J 7 bases, with 19 bases left between them. CDR3 length equals 15 residues. This CDR3 is CARSCPGRGWGGYTF. CDR3 bases: TGTGCCAGAAGCTGCCCCGGCAGGGGATGGGGTGGCTACACCTTC.

The V call is TRBV21-1, the J call TRBJ1-2; the DNA was not compared with TRBD1, the D call given in the table. TRBV21-1 is a documented pseudogene. The CDR3 consists of 14 residues. The CDR3 nucleotides read TGTGCCAGCAGCAAAGTCGGTGGACAGGGGGGCTACACCTTC. It specifies CASSKVGGQGGYTF.

This chain connects TRBV7-2 to TRBJ1-1; no reliable D call. Germline V gene data show CDR1 as SGHTA and CDR2 as FQGNSA. The CDR3 runs to 15 residues. Trimming pared 1 base from V and 4 bases from J, leaving 13 bases between. CDR3 nucleotide sequence: TGTGCCAGCAGCTTAGGGTCGGTATTTCTCACTGAAGCTTTCTTT. This encodes CASSLGSVFLTEAFF.

This chain joins TRBV28 and TRBJ1-3; unclear D gene. The CDR3 is 15 amino acids. Germline-derived CDR1 and CDR2 are MDHEN and SYDVKM. Trimming removed 7 bases from V and 0 bases from J, with 13 bases in between. This CDR3 is CASTRPTDSGNTIYF. CDR3 sequence (DNA): TGTGCCAGCACCAGGCCTACGGACTCTGGAAACACCATATATTTT.

The chain uses TRBV10-2 and TRBJ2-1, with D hard to call. The CDR3 has 10 residues. Trimming removed 11 bases from V and 5 bases from J, with 7 bases in between. Germline-derived CDR1 and CDR2 are WSHSY and SAAADI. The CDR3 is CAGPNNEQFF. The CDR3 DNA is TGCGCCGGTCCTAACAATGAGCAGTTCTTC.

The chain combines TRBV7-2 with TRBJ1-3; TRBD1 matches 8 bases. CDR3 length: 16 residues. V lost 5 bases and J lost 0; bases outside the gene matches: 6. CDR1 is SGHTA and CDR2 is FQGNSA in the germline V gene. The chain's CDR3 is CASSPPGQVSGNTIYF. CDR3 nucleotide sequence: TGTGCCAGCAGCCCCCCGGGACAGGTCTCTGGAAACACCATATATTTT.

The chain carries TRBV11-2 and TRBJ1-2; possibly TRBD1 for D (5 bases). Germline assignment: CDR1 SGHAT and CDR2 FQNNGV. The germline V and J ends were trimmed by 4 bases and 7 bases, with 7 bases remaining between them. The CDR3 contains 11 residues. The chain's CDR3 is CASSSGFGYTF. For the CDR3, the DNA is TGTGCCAGCAGCTCAGGGTTTGGCTACACCTTC.

The gene calls are TRBV7-6 and TRBJ2-7; D is perhaps TRBD2 (6 bases). Germline V lookup: CDR1 SGHVS, CDR2 FNYEAQ. This CDR3 has 13 amino acids. V lost 5 bases, J lost 3 bases, and 11 bases lay in between. The CDR3 protein is CASSPGTLYEQYF. The CDR3 nucleotides read TGTGCCAGCAGCCCCGGGACTCTCTACGAGCAGTACTTC.

The genes are TRBV28 and TRBJ2-1; D not certain. The germline V gene has CDR1 MDHEN and CDR2 SYDVKM. The CDR3 has 16 amino acids. V lost 2 bases to trimming and J lost 0 bases, with 11 bases between them. The CDR3 nucleotides are TGTGCCAGCAGTTTAGAGGCTACCCTCTCCTACAATGAGCAGTTCTTC. Residues: CASSLEATLSYNEQFF.

The gene calls are TRBV6-5 and TRBJ1-1, with D possibly matching TRBD1 (5 bases). The CDR3 totals 14 residues. The V gene's germline CDR1 is MNHEY and CDR2 SVGAGI. V lost 6 bases and J 4 bases, leaving 15 bases between the germline ends. This CDR3 is CASRARGVGTEAFF. CDR3 nucleotides: TGTGCCAGCAGGGCCCGGGGGGTGGGCACTGAAGCTTTCTTT.

V and J are TRBV28 and TRBJ1-3, with 9 bases identical to TRBD1. The CDR3 consists of 16 residues. CDR1 and CDR2 from the germline V gene are MDHEN and SYDVKM. Trimming cost V 8 bases and J 3 bases; bases outside gene matches: 11. The CDR3 spells CASGPGTGPGGNTIYF. The CDR3 region has the DNA TGTGCCAGCGGTCCCGGGACAGGGCCAGGTGGAAACACCATATATTTT.

The gene calls are TRBV5-1 and TRBJ1-5, with 9 bases identical to TRBD1. The V and J ends lost 0 bases and 7 bases, in that order; junction bases with no gene match: 2. Germline V gene lookup returns CDR1 SGHRS and CDR2 YFSETQ. This CDR3 is 14 amino acids long. CDR3 sequence (DNA): TGCGCCAGCAGCTTGGGGACAGGGGTCCAGCCCCAGCATTTT. Amino acid sequence: CASSLGTGVQPQHF.